This passage covers 2 T cell receptor beta chains from one sample sequenced in a study of immune evolution from preneoplasia to lung adenocarcinoma. TCRdb's copy holds only in-frame clones and misses some; the assay was immunoSEQ multiplex PCR. The sample lists 6,000 to 8,000 clones, approximately 72% occurring once. Material for sequencing was FFPE lung adenocarcinoma in situ tissue. These receptors were obtained from a donor of 70 years or more with lung adenocarcinoma. Some clones in this sample may be carry-over from other donors' samples.

Comment on this clone: The same CDR3 can be traced to other DNA sequences in this sample. The rearrangement links TRBV7-8 to TRBJ1-2; D not resolved. This CDR3 has 13 residues. Trimming removed 1 base from V and 5 bases from J, with 8 bases in between. CDR1 is SGHVS and CDR2 is FQNEAQ in the germline V gene. In DNA, the CDR3 is TGTGCCAGCAGCTTAGACCCCGGGTATGGCTACACCTTC. Protein: CASSLDPGYGYTF.

To note about this clone: The sample has other DNA sequences that encode this CDR3 too. This sequence joins TRBV2 and TRBJ2-5, with 9 nucleotides matching TRBD2. The CDR3 consists of 16 residues. Germline lookup yields CDR1 SNHLY and CDR2 FYNNEI. V was clipped by 6 bases and J by 0 bases; unmatched bases: 8. The CDR3 region is CASRRDLAGHQETQYF. The DNA of the CDR3 is TGTGCCAGCAGGAGGGATCTAGCGGGGCACCAAGAGACCCAGTACTTC.